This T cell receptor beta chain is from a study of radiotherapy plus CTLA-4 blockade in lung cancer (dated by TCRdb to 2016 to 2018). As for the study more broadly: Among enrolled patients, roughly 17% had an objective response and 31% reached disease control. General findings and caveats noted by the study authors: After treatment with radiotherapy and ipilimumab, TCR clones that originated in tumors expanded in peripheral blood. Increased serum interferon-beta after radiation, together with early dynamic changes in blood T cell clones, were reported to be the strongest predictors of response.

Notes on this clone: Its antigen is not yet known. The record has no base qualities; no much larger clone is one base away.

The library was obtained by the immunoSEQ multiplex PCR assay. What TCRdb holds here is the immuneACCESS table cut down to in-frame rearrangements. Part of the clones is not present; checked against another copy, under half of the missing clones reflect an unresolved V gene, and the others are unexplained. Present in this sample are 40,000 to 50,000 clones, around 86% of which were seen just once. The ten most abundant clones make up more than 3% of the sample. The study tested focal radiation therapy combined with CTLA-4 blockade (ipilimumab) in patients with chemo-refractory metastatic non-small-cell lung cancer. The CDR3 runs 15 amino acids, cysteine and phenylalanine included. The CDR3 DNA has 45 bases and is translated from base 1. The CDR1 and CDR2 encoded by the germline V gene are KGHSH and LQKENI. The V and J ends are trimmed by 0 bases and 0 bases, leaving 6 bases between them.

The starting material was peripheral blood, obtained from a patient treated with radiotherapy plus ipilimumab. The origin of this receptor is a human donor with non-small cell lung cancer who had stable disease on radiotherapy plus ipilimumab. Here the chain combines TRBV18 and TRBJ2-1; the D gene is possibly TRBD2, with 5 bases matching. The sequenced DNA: TGTGCCAGCTCACCACCGGGGAGCTCCTACAATGAGCAGTTCTTC. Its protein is CASSPPGSSYNEQFF.